This record concerns one T cell receptor beta chain sequence. Its antigen remains unidentified. Base qualities are missing; no much larger clone stands one base away. The CDR3 regions of human TCRbeta chains were analyzed by immunosequencing. On the study's bioinformatics: TCRs in the repertoires were compared against a reference library of SARS-CoV-2-specific TCRs that had been generated with the MIRA antigen-specificity platform. Breadth was defined as the fraction of unique TCRs that were SARS-CoV-2-associated, and depth was defined as the fraction of total T cells that were SARS-CoV-2-associated. Using the MIRA data, every spike-specific TCR was mapped to the spike region that the TCR reacted to and assigned to either a CD4 or a CD8 class. Log10-transformed breadth and depth values were compared by one-way ANOVA with Sidak's multiple comparisons tests. TCRdb limited this immuneACCESS table to in-frame rearrangements with V and J called. A share of clones is missing; checked studies link under half to unresolved V genes, and the rest is unexplained. V and J calls and clone size are as listed in that table; D and trimming were resolved from the DNA. A total of 130,000 or so clones appear in this sample, 80% to 90% of them only once. The leading ten clones occupy around 3.1% of the sample.

Taken from cysteine to phenylalanine, the CDR3 has 15 residues. Just CDR3 DNA is preserved here, 45 bases in frame from base 1. In the germline V gene, CDR1 corresponds to SGHTA and CDR2 to FQGNSA. Trimming at the junction amounts to 6 bases on V and 1 base on J, and the germline ends lie 14 bases apart. This sample is drawn from a study of T cell responses to AZD1222 COVID-19 vaccine (dated by TCRdb to about 2021). About the investigation overall: Because spike-specific TCR depth and breadth did not differ between the two schedules, AZD1222 recipients who got a second dose at roughly 4 weeks were pooled with those who got a second dose at roughly 12 weeks. TCR sequencing covered more than 230 trial participants: about 210 given two doses of AZD1222 and 26 given two doses of MenACWY control vaccine. Trial participants were enrolled by age into subgroups of 18-55, 56-69 and 70-plus years, and around 150, 28 and 57 TCR-sequenced participants, respectively, were included in these subgroups. Paper-wide results and their limitations: Only five to seven AZD1222 recipients were SARS-CoV-2 seropositive at baseline, limiting conclusions about previously exposed vaccinees. Nearly half of unique spike-specific TCRs reportedly recognized epitopes outside regions mutated in the B.1.351 and B.1.1.7 variants. Most participants were white British and females outnumbered males, and the authors suggested that clonal diversity may have been underestimated. Because no day 14 peak-response samples were available, repertoires were characterized only after the peak T cell response. CD4 TCRs associated with the vaccine covered the entire spike protein, and the dominant responses were in regions 160-218 and 743-854. The 56-69-year group was small, and its depth increase did not reach significance, likely because of low power. After two AZD1222 doses, both the breadth and the depth of spike-specific TCRs were significantly higher than at day 0 and than in MenACWY recipients.

Sample time point, as interpreted from the label and publication: baseline before first vaccination. Vaccinee samples were obtained from the UK trials COV001 and COV002, which included a single-blind randomized controlled phase 2/3 trial of AZD1222 (ChAdOx1 nCoV-19) in healthy adults. For TCRbeta chain sequencing, PBMC samples from trial participants were taken at day 0 and at day 28 after the second dose. The source was peripheral blood, collected on day 0 of AZD1222 vaccination. The V and J genes are TRBV7-2 and TRBJ2-3, and TRBD2 may be the D gene, going by 6 matching bases. This receptor was identified in an adult in good health. CDR3 region: CASSSGTSRTDTQYF. The base sequence is TGTGCCAGCAGTTCCGGGACTTCACGCACAGATACGCAGTATTTT.